This T cell receptor beta chain appears in the sequencing data of a study of CD8 T cells in Susac syndrome. This clonotype came up once. Its antigen remains unknown. Study-level points and caveats: Only a relatively small number of individuals were included in the TCR sequencing and HLA analysis.

Random hexamers served to reverse transcribe roughly 0.5 to 1 ug RNA. The amplification used immunoSEQ multiplex PCR on TCR beta CDR3; it spanned 54 Vbeta and 13 Jbeta. TCRdb recomputed calls from the immunoSEQ multiplex PCR reads with MiXCR, one row per CDR3 protein. The sample carries over 95,000 distinct CDR3 sequences, around 90% recorded once. Controls were healthy donors (matched for age and sex). FACS was used to enrich TEMRA cells, whereas the CD8+ and CD4+ T cells were obtained by negative isolation. V was pared by 5 bases and J by 5 bases, with 10 bases between. CDR3 length equals 11 residues. The germline gives CDR1 DFQATT, CDR2 SNEGSKA (reference sequence).

This chain joins TRBV20-1 and TRBJ2-7, with unresolved D. Input material: CD4+ T cells from PBMCs. This TCR was recovered from a human donor in good health. The CDR3 bases are TGCAGTGCTTCTAGTTTAAACGAGCAGTACTTC. It translates to CSASSLNEQYF.